This T cell receptor beta chain stems from a study of OX40 agonist ivuxolimab in advanced cancers. The germline V gene has CDR1 MNHNY and CDR2 SVGAGI (reference sequence). This CDR3 is built from 14 residues. V was pared by 6 bases and J by 7 bases, with 11 bases of the junction left unmatched. Autoimmune disease history or systemic immunosuppression meant exclusion. Here immunoSEQ multiplex PCR was the method, and the copy in TCRdb shows in-frame clones only, minus some. This table holds tens of thousands of clones, around four fifths found once. This sequence was found in an adult with an advanced solid tumor such as melanoma, head and neck, liver or kidney cancer. Specimen: CD4+ or CD8+ T cells sorted from blood, collected in a trial of the OX40 agonist ivuxolimab. This chain connects TRBV6-6 to TRBJ1-2; 7 nucleotides line up with TRBD1. The CDR3 protein is CASSVTGIPSGYTF. For the CDR3, the DNA is TGTGCCAGCAGCGTGACAGGGATCCCTAGTGGCTACACCTTC.